The 14 T cell receptor beta chains below come from one sample, sequenced in a study of identifying expanded T cells in peripheral blood. Profiling relied on immunoSEQ multiplex PCR, and the TCRdb table lists in-frame clones only, not all of them. Altogether tens of thousands of clones are present, approximately 91% being singletons, with the ten largest covering approximately 3%. Sequencing was done on a sample of blood. The receptors shown here come from a person aged 18 to 75 in good health.

The J gene is TRBJ2-1, the V gene TRBV7-2, with 7 nucleotides matching TRBD1. The CDR3 loop spans 15 amino acids. With 2 bases clipped from V and 4 bases from J, the junction kept 5 bases outside the gene matches. Germline CDR1 and CDR2: SGHTA and FQGNSA. DNA of the CDR3: TGTGCCAGCAGCTTATTAGGGGGCCAATACAATGAGCAGTTCTTC. It yields the protein CASSLLGGQYNEQFF.

The V call is TRBV6-1, the J call TRBJ2-2; weak D call: TRBD1 (6 bases). V lost 7 bases and J lost 0, with 12 bases in between. CDR3 length: 15 amino acids. Germline CDR1 reads MNHNS; CDR2 reads SASEGT. This chain's CDR3 is CASTEGGTNTGELFF. The CDR3 nucleotides read TGTGCCAGCACCGAAGGGGGTACGAACACCGGGGAGCTGTTTTTT.

This rearrangement joins TRBV30 to TRBJ2-5; D not resolved. This CDR3 spans 15 amino acids. Germline V gives CDR1 GTSNPN, CDR2 SVGIG (reference sequence). Trimming cost V 0 bases and J 4 bases, with 15 bases left between them. The CDR3: CAWSVLGPSRETQYF. The CDR3 coding sequence is TGTGCCTGGAGTGTCCTAGGGCCCAGCCGAGAGACCCAGTACTTC.

This chain joins TRBV11-2 and TRBJ2-1, with D perhaps matching TRBD2 (6 bases). V lost 5 bases and J 4 bases, leaving 18 bases between the germline ends. CDR1 and CDR2 (germline): SGHAT, FQNNGV. This CDR3 is built from 16 residues. CDR3 coding DNA: TGTGCCAGCAGCGTAGGGCCTAGCGCACTATACAATGAGCAGTTCTTC. It codes for CASSVGPSALYNEQFF.

This chain uses TRBV5-4 with TRBJ2-5; 7 nucleotides line up with TRBD1. Germline V gene data show CDR1 as SGHNT and CDR2 as YYREEE (reference sequence). The CDR3 length is 14 residues. V lost 3 bases and J lost 4; bases outside the gene matches: 6. CDR3 region: CASSSKGARETQYF. Written as DNA, the CDR3 is TGTGCCAGCAGCTCCAAGGGGGCGAGAGAGACCCAGTACTTC.

V usage is TRBV11-2 and J usage is TRBJ2-5, with unresolved D. The CDR3 has 13 residues. Trimming cost V 1 base and J 4 bases, with 7 bases left between them. The germline CDR1 and CDR2 sequences are SGHAT and FQNNGV. CDR3 region: CASSLGGGETQYF. DNA for the CDR3: TGTGCCAGCAGCTTAGGTGGTGGAGAGACCCAGTACTTC.

This clone was seen just once. J is TRBJ1-4 and V is TRBV27; D not certain. V was pared by 8 bases and J by 8 bases, with 12 bases between. The CDR3 extends over 12 amino acids. CDR1 MNHEY and CDR2 SMNVEV come from the germline V gene (reference sequence). CDR3 sequence reads: CASGRPTEKLFF. The CDR3 bases are TGTGCCAGCGGTCGTCCGACAGAAAAACTGTTTTTT.

The chain has TRBV28 and TRBJ1-5, with D possibly being TRBD1 (6 bases). The CDR3 sequence is 19 residues long. The ends were cut back, 3 bases at V and 0 bases at J, with 21 bases in the middle. The germline V gene encodes CDR1 MDHEN and CDR2 SYDVKM. The CDR3 loop is CASSFWTDKLPYSNQPQHF. For the CDR3, the DNA is TGTGCCAGCAGTTTCTGGACAGATAAACTCCCATATAGCAATCAGCCCCAGCATTTT.

The chain joins TRBV4-2 to TRBJ2-7, with TRBD2 matching 8 bases. J gave up 0 bases and V 0 bases, and 1 base lay outside the gene matches. The CDR3 is 15 amino acids. Germline V gives CDR1 LGHNA, CDR2 YNFKEQ. The CDR3 DNA is TGTGCCAGCAGCCAAGAAAGCGGGAGCTCCTACGAGCAGTACTTC. Its translation is CASSQESGSSYEQYF.

The chain combines TRBV5-1 with TRBJ1-2; D is uncertain. This CDR3 has 12 amino acids. Germline CDR1 is SGHRS and CDR2 is YFSETQ. V lost 7 bases to trimming and J lost 5 bases, with 12 bases between them. The CDR3 loop reads CASSLDAYGYTF. CDR3 DNA: TGCGCCAGCTCCTTGGACGCTTATGGCTACACCTTC.

J is TRBJ2-7 and V is TRBV2; 8 nucleotides match TRBD2. The CDR3 has 13 residues. The germline CDR1 and CDR2 sequences are SNHLY and FYNNEI. The V and J ends lost 3 bases and 5 bases, in that order; junction bases with no gene match: 3. This CDR3 reads CASSEQRENEQYF. CDR3 bases: TGTGCCAGCAGTGAGCAGCGGGAGAACGAGCAGTACTTC.

The chain employs TRBV18 and TRBJ1-3; D gene unclear. CDR1 and CDR2 from the germline V gene are KGHSH and LQKENI. Trimming removed 6 bases at V and 1 base at J, with 13 bases between. The CDR3 totals 15 residues. CDR3 DNA: TGTGCCAGCTCGCCGATTGACGCTTCTGGAAACACCATATATTTT. Translation gives CASSPIDASGNTIYF.

The rearrangement uses TRBV9 and TRBJ2-1, with TRBD2 matching 8 bases. CDR3 length: 18 residues. The germline CDR1 and CDR2 sequences are SGDLS and YYNGEE. Trimming removed 0 bases from V and 0 bases from J; junction bases left unmatched: 8. In DNA, the CDR3 is TGTGCCAGCAGCGTAGGAACGGGGGGGACTAGCTCCTACAATGAGCAGTTCTTC. Its translation is CASSVGTGGTSSYNEQFF.

The chain uses TRBV28 and TRBJ2-1, with D possibly matching TRBD1 (6 bases). The CDR3 sequence is 15 residues long. Trimming took off 4 bases at V and 5 bases at J, with 15 bases between the two ends. Germline V gene data show CDR1 as MDHEN and CDR2 as SYDVKM. CDR3 region: CASSSYRVGNNEQFF. In nucleotides, the CDR3 is TGTGCCAGCAGTTCATACAGGGTAGGGAACAATGAGCAGTTCTTC.